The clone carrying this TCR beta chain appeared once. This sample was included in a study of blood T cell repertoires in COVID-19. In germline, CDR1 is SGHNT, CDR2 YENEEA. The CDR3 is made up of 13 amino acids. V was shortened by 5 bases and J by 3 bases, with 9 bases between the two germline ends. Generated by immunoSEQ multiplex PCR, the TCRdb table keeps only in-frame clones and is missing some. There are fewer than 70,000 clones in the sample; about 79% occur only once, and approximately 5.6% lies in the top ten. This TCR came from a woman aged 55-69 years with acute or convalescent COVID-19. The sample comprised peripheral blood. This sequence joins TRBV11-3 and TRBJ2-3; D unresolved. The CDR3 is CASSPHGTDTQYF. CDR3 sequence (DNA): TGTGCCAGCAGCCCCCACGGTACAGATACGCAGTATTTT. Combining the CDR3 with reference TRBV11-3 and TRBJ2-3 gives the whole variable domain EAGVVQSPRYKIIEKKQPVAFWCNPISGHNTLYWYLQNLGQGPELLIRYENEEAVDDSQLPKDRFSAERLKGVDSTLKIQPAELGDSAVYLCASSPHGTDTQYFGPGTRLTVL.